The clone carrying this T cell receptor beta chain was counted only a few times. PCR primers comprised 60 Vbeta and 13 Jbeta primers. Libraries were prepared by immunoSEQ multiplex PCR; TCRdb keeps only in-frame clonotypes and omits some of them. The table shows 90,000 to 150,000 clones, with roughly 14% occurring only once. The data are from a study of cytomegalovirus exposure and HLA in healthy donors. Germline trimming cut 5 bases from V and 5 bases from J; bases unmatched to any gene: 4. The CDR3 loop spans 14 amino acids. CDR1 and CDR2 (germline): SGHVS, FQNEAQ. Specimen: PBMCs. V is TRBV7-8 and J is TRBJ2-7, with 12 positions matching TRBD2. This sequence originates from a woman under 30 in good health and CMV-seronegative. CDR3 DNA sequence: TGTGCCAGCAGCATGACTAGCGGGAGAGACGAGCAGTACTTC. The encoded protein is CASSMTSGRDEQYF.